These 24 T cell receptor beta chains originate from one sample sequenced in a study of blood T cell repertoires in COVID-19. Generated by immunoSEQ multiplex PCR, the TCRdb table keeps only in-frame clones and is missing some. The data show fewer than 250,000 clones, 75% to 90% seen once. Sequenced: peripheral blood. These receptors were taken from a woman aged 40 to 50 with acute or convalescent COVID-19.

This clone was recorded a few times. V and J are TRBV5-3 and TRBJ2-3; TRBD2 matches 8 bases. TRBV5-3 is an ORF for which the function is uncertain. The CDR3 length is 16 residues. V lost 3 bases and J lost 5; bases outside the gene matches: 11. The CDR3 region is CARSSRGEGWIDTQYF. The DNA of the CDR3 is TGTGCCAGAAGCTCGCGGGGGGAGGGTTGGATAGATACGCAGTATTTT.

A single count supports this clone. This chain links TRBV30 with TRBJ2-1; 9 nucleotides agree with TRBD2. CDR1 and CDR2 from the germline V gene are GTSNPN and SVGIG (reference sequence). V trimming: 5 bases; J trimming: 7 bases; junction bases outside the gene matches: 9. This CDR3 contains 14 residues. The CDR3 DNA sequence: TGTGCCTGGGGGACTGGGGCGGGAGGGAATGAGCAGTTCTTC. Amino acid sequence: CAWGTGAGGNEQFF.

The rearrangement links TRBV11-2 to TRBJ1-1; D unclear. Trimming removed 3 bases at V and 1 base at J, with 6 bases between. Per the germline V gene, CDR1 is SGHAT and CDR2 is FQNNGV. The length of the CDR3 is 13 residues. The CDR3 DNA sequence: TGTGCCAGCAGCTTTGGGCAGAACACTGAAGCTTTCTTT. It encodes CASSFGQNTEAFF.

This clone was counted a few times. V usage is TRBV7-2 and J usage is TRBJ1-2; 10 bases are a match to TRBD1. Germline CDR1 SGHTA, CDR2 FQGNSA. The CDR3 is made up of 14 amino acids. V gave up 4 bases and J gave up 4 bases; unmatched junction bases: 3. The CDR3 DNA reads TGTGCCAGCAGCTCGGGGACAGGGGCCTATGGCTACACCTTC. Residues: CASSSGTGAYGYTF.

The chain carries TRBV4-1 and TRBJ1-4; D might be TRBD1 (5 bases). The CDR3 has 15 amino acids. V was pared by 4 bases and J by 11 bases, with 20 bases between. The germline CDR1 and CDR2 sequences are MGHRA and YSYEKL. CDR3 amino acids: CASSPGGALQSKLFF. Written as DNA, the CDR3 is TGCGCCAGCAGCCCGGGGGGTGCACTCCAGTCCAAACTGTTTTTT.

This chain links TRBV10-2 with TRBJ1-1; 11 bases are a match to TRBD1. CDR3 length: 17 residues. Germline loops: CDR1 WSHSY, CDR2 SAAADI. J was trimmed by 0 bases and V by 7 bases; bases with no gene match: 10. The DNA for the CDR3 is TGCGCCAGCACCACGGGACAGGGGGGTGGTATGAACACTGAAGCTTTCTTT. This sequence encodes CASTTGQGGGMNTEAFF.

The chain couples TRBV7-7 to TRBJ2-5; 7 bases align to TRBD2. There are 12 residues in the CDR3. The V segment lost 8 bases and the J segment 5 bases; nucleotides outside the gene matches: 5. Per germline, CDR1 SSHAT and CDR2 FNYEAQ (reference sequence). The CDR3 nucleotides read TGTGCCAGCCCGAGGGAGGGGGAGACCCAGTACTTC. Residues: CASPREGETQYF.

This clone was detected only a few times. V and J are TRBV11-2 and TRBJ1-5, with unresolved D. The germline CDR1 and CDR2 sequences are SGHAT and FQNNGV. Trimming took 1 base from V and 5 from J, leaving 15 bases between them. There are 16 residues in the CDR3. CDR3 nucleotide sequence: TGTGCCAGCAGCTTAGTGGCGGTCGCGTTTGATCAGCCCCAGCATTTT. It translates to CASSLVAVAFDQPQHF. Using reference TRBV11-2 and TRBJ1-5 for the parts outside the CDR3, the full variable domain is EAGVAQSPRYKIIEKRQSVAFWCNPISGHATLYWYQQILGQGPKLLIQFQNNGVVDDSQLPKDRFSAERLKGVDSTLKIQPAKLEDSAVYLCASSLVAVAFDQPQHFGDGTRLSIL.

This chain joins TRBV25-1 and TRBJ1-6; TRBD1 agrees at 9 bases. The CDR3 is made up of 14 amino acids. V lost 6 bases to trimming and J lost 10 bases; unmatched junction nucleotides: 7. The germline V gene encodes CDR1 MGHDK and CDR2 SYGVNS. CDR3 sequence (DNA): TGTGCCAGCAGCTCGGACAGGGGACTCTCACCCCTCCACTTT. Translating gives CASSSDRGLSPLHF.

V usage is TRBV7-9 and J usage is TRBJ1-6; the D gene is possibly TRBD1 (6 bases). Germline V lookup: CDR1 SEHNR, CDR2 FQNEAQ (reference sequence). The CDR3 sequence is 16 residues long. V was clipped by 4 bases and J by 8 bases, with 18 bases between them. As DNA, the CDR3 is TGTGCCAGCAGCTCGAGCGGGGACACTTCATATTCACCCCTCCACTTT. Its translation: CASSSSGDTSYSPLHF.

This sequence joins TRBV20-1 and TRBJ1-5, with TRBD1 matching over 8 bases. This CDR3 contains 11 residues. Germline values: CDR1 DFQATT, CDR2 SNEGSKA (reference sequence). Losses at the gene ends were 3 bases for V and 16 bases for J; bases not matched to a gene: 8. CDR3 in DNA: TGCAGTGCTAGTAGTTGGACAGGGAGACATTTT. Its translation: CSASSWTGRHF.

V usage is TRBV6-5 and J usage is TRBJ1-5; maybe TRBD1 (6 bases). This CDR3 is 15 amino acids long. The V gene's germline CDR1 is MNHEY and CDR2 SVGAGI. Trimming left V 0 bases short and J 7 bases short, with 13 bases between. CDR3 amino acids: CASSYSAGGQQPQHF. As DNA, the CDR3 is TGTGCCAGCAGTTACTCGGCGGGGGGGCAACAGCCCCAGCATTTT.

The chain joins TRBV5-8 to TRBJ1-5; TRBD1 is a possible D gene (6 bases). The CDR3 consists of 15 residues. V gave up 1 base and J gave up 7 bases, with 15 bases separating them. Germline loops: CDR1 SGHTS, CDR2 YDEGEE. CDR3 sequence (DNA): TGTGCCAGCAGCTTGACAGGGCGTTCGAGACAGCCCCAGCATTTT. It encodes CASSLTGRSRQPQHF.

The genes are TRBV3-1 (or the pseudogene TRBV3-2) and TRBJ2-3; D not certain. The V gene's germline CDR1 is LGHDT and CDR2 YNNKEL (reference sequence). The CDR3 is 14 residues long. The V end was cut by 3 bases, the J end by 1 base, with 8 bases between. In nucleotides, the CDR3 is TGTGCCAGCAGCCAGCAATCAGGCACAGATACGCAGTATTTT. Residues: CASSQQSGTDTQYF.

The CDR3 region is CASSQAIAGGVRETQYF. The CDR3 nucleotides are TGTGCCAGCAGCCAAGCAATAGCGGGGGGGGTTAGAGAGACCCAGTACTTC. The rearrangement uses TRBV3-1 (or the pseudogene TRBV3-2) and TRBJ2-5; 11 bases align to TRBD2. The CDR3 totals 17 residues. Germline assignment: CDR1 LGHDT and CDR2 YNNKEL (reference sequence). The ends lost 1 base at V and 4 bases at J; junction bases unmatched: 8.

This clone has just one count. CDR3 protein: CSVVEGNQPQHF. The CDR3 DNA reads TGCAGCGTTGTTGAGGGAAATCAGCCCCAGCATTTT. The V gene is TRBV29-1, the J gene TRBJ1-5; D remains ambiguous. V lost 4 bases and J lost 4, with 8 bases in between. CDR1 and CDR2 (germline): SQVTM, ANQGSEA. This CDR3 comprises 12 residues.

V usage is TRBV2 and J usage is TRBJ1-2; the match to TRBD1 covers 8 bases. Per germline, CDR1 SNHLY and CDR2 FYNNEI. CDR3 length: 14 amino acids. The ends lost 9 bases at V and 6 bases at J; junction bases unmatched: 12. This CDR3 is CARLTGGRENGYTF. In DNA, the CDR3 is TGTGCCAGACTAACAGGGGGGCGAGAAAATGGCTACACCTTC.

CDR3 DNA sequence: TGTGCCAGTGCTGAGCCCTACACTGAAGCTTTCTTT. Translation: CASAEPYTEAFF. V is TRBV19 and J is TRBJ1-1; no clear D gene. Germline V gene sequence: CDR1 LNHDA, CDR2 SQIVND (reference sequence). V lost 8 bases, J lost 3 bases, and 10 bases lay in between. The CDR3 has 12 amino acids. Drawing the rest from reference TRBV19 and TRBJ1-1, the complete variable domain is DGGITQSPKYLFRKEGQNVTLSCEQNLNHDAMYWYRQDPGQGLRLIYYSQIVNDFQKGDIAEGYSVSREKKESFPLTVTSAQKNPTAFYLCASAEPYTEAFFGQGTRLTVV.

The V call is TRBV19, the J call TRBJ2-5, with a possible D match to TRBD1 (6 bases). Trimming removed 5 bases from V and 4 bases from J, with 11 bases in between. The V gene's germline CDR1 is LNHDA and CDR2 SQIVND (reference sequence). The CDR3 sequence is 13 residues long. In DNA, the CDR3 is TGTGCCAGTAGTCGAACAGGGATAGAGACCCAGTACTTC. The encoded protein is CASSRTGIETQYF.

This clone occurred once. The chain links TRBV11-2 to TRBJ2-3; tentative D call: TRBD2 (6 bases). CDR3 length: 13 residues. CDR1 is SGHAT, CDR2 FQNNGV, per germline. Deletions cut 1 base from V and 10 bases from J, with 12 bases between. The CDR3 DNA reads as TGTGCCAGCAGCTTAGGGACCGGGGAGGCGCAGTATTTT. Protein sequence: CASSLGTGEAQYF. The whole variable domain, remainder taken from reference TRBV11-2 and TRBJ2-3, is EAGVAQSPRYKIIEKRQSVAFWCNPISGHATLYWYQQILGQGPKLLIQFQNNGVVDDSQLPKDRFSAERLKGVDSTLKIQPAKLEDSAVYLCASSLGTGEAQYFGPGTRLTVL.

The V gene is TRBV7-2, the J gene TRBJ1-1; the D gene is possibly TRBD1 (5 bases). CDR1 is SGHTA, CDR2 FQGNSA, per germline. This CDR3 is 13 amino acids long. V gave up 7 bases and J gave up 3 bases, with 12 bases separating them. Here the CDR3 reads CASTSGGYTEAFF. The DNA for the CDR3 is TGTGCCAGCACCTCCGGGGGTTACACTGAAGCTTTCTTT. Looking up the rest from reference TRBV7-2 and TRBJ1-1 gives the full variable domain: GAGVSQSPSNKVTEKGKDVELRCDPISGHTALYWYRQSLGQGLEFLIYFQGNSAPDKSGLPSDRFSAERTGGSVSTLTIQRTQQEDSAVYLCASTSGGYTEAFFGQGTRLTVV.

This chain uses TRBV5-1 with TRBJ1-5; 9 bases agree with TRBD1. The CDR3 is made up of 15 amino acids. Germline V gene sequence: CDR1 SGHRS, CDR2 YFSETQ. Losses at the gene ends were 2 bases for V and 4 bases for J; bases not matched to a gene: 4. The CDR3 DNA reads TGCGCCAGCAGCTTAGAGGGACAGGGTAATCAGCCCCAGCATTTT. As protein: CASSLEGQGNQPQHF. The full variable domain, with the rest looked up from reference TRBV5-1 and TRBJ1-5, is KAGVTQTPRYLIKTRGQQVTLSCSPISGHRSVSWYQQTPGQGLQFLFEYFSETQRNKGNFPGRFSGRQFSNSRSEMNVSTLELGDSALYLCASSLEGQGNQPQHFGDGTRLSIL.

The chain employs TRBV4-1 and TRBJ2-2; 8 nucleotides match TRBD1. Looked up from germline, CDR1 is MGHRA and CDR2 is YSYEKL. The length of the CDR3 is 16 residues. V shed 5 bases and J 5 bases; nucleotides not matched to a gene: 10. The CDR3 DNA sequence: TGCGCCAGCAGCACCCGAAGACAGGGGATAACCGGGGAGCTGTTTTTT. Translated, it gives CASSTRRQGITGELFF.

This clone was picked up a small number of times. The chain has TRBV2 and TRBJ1-5; 8 positions match TRBD1. The length of the CDR3 is 14 residues. Germline CDR1 SNHLY, CDR2 FYNNEI. V shed 5 bases and J 2 bases; nucleotides not matched to a gene: 2. This chain's CDR3 is CASSLQGGNQPQHF. The CDR3 DNA sequence: TGTGCCAGCAGTTTACAGGGGGGCAATCAGCCCCAGCATTTT.